These 7 T cell receptor beta chains share one sample of origin, sequenced in a study of T-cell reconstitution after alpha-beta-depleted transplantation in children. The authors prepared the TCRbeta library with unique molecular identifiers. MiXCR was run by TCRdb on the PCR reads, yielding one entry per CDR3 protein. The data contain hundreds of thousands of distinct CDR3 sequences, roughly 15% of them seen just once; the ten biggest clones take up about 41%. Sample: PBMCs, mostly from graft donor cells, taken 360 days after TCRalphabeta/CD19-depleted stem cell transplant. These receptors originate from a male patient aged 2 to 10 who had a stem cell transplant for acute lymphoblastic leukemia, so the T cells may come from the graft donor.

The rearrangement joins TRBV24-1 to TRBJ2-2; D remains ambiguous. Deletions cut 5 bases from V and 0 bases from J, with 9 bases between. The CDR3 runs 15 residues. CDR1 and CDR2 from the germline V gene are KGHDR and SFDVKD. The CDR3 bases are TGTGCCACCAGTGCCCACTACCCGAACACCGGGGAGCTGTTTTTT. Its translation is CATSAHYPNTGELFF.

This clonotype was seen a handful of times. This chain uses TRBV7-6 with TRBJ2-7; 10 nucleotides line up with TRBD2. The V and J ends lost 8 bases and 6 bases, in that order; junction bases with no gene match: 10. CDR1 SGHVS and CDR2 FNYEAQ come from the germline V gene. CDR3 size: 14 residues. The CDR3 loop is CASGSGTSVAEQYF. The CDR3 DNA follows: TGTGCCAGCGGGTCGGGGACTAGCGTGGCCGAGCAGTACTTC.

This sequence joins TRBV20-1 and TRBJ2-5; 9 bases agree with TRBD1. The CDR3 covers 16 residues. Germline lookup yields CDR1 DFQATT and CDR2 SNEGSKA (reference sequence). V lost 0 bases, J lost 5 bases, and 10 bases stayed unmatched. The CDR3 loop reads CSARDTGTGNGETQYF. The CDR3 coding sequence is TGCAGTGCTAGAGATACCGGGACAGGGAATGGGGAGACCCAGTACTTC.

This clonotype came up many times. The V call is TRBV4-1, the J call TRBJ2-5, with 8 bases that match TRBD1. Looked up from germline, CDR1 is MGHRA and CDR2 is YSYEKL. V was clipped by 4 bases and J by 4 bases; unmatched bases: 5. The CDR3 length is 14 residues. The CDR3 here is CASSLQGARETQYF. The CDR3 coding sequence is TGCGCCAGCAGCCTCCAGGGGGCGAGAGAGACCCAGTACTTC.

This clonotype occurred a few times. The chain has TRBV4-3 and TRBJ2-6, with D unresolved. V lost 2 bases, J lost 0 bases, and 14 bases lay in between. CDR1 is LGHNA and CDR2 is YSLEER in the germline V gene. The CDR3 has 18 amino acids. CDR3 loop: CASSQLAPGGSGANVLTF. CDR3 nucleotides: TGCGCCAGCAGCCAATTGGCACCTGGCGGCTCTGGGGCCAACGTCCTGACTTTC.

This clonotype was observed a handful of times. This chain connects TRBV6-5 to TRBJ2-3, with no clear D. Trimming took 2 bases from V and 2 from J, leaving 17 bases between them. Germline V gene lookup returns CDR1 MNHEY and CDR2 SVGAGI. The CDR3 is 17 residues long. Written as DNA, the CDR3 is TGTGCCAGCAGTTACCGTCCCAACGGGCGAGTCACAGATACGCAGTATTTT. Translation gives CASSYRPNGRVTDTQYF.

This chain links TRBV7-8 with TRBJ2-7, with D possibly being TRBD2 (5 bases). V lost 6 bases and J 3 bases, leaving 18 bases between the germline ends. The CDR3 runs 15 residues. The germline gives CDR1 SGHVS, CDR2 FQNEAQ. This chain's CDR3 is CASRQTSVGLYEQYF. CDR3 bases: TGTGCCAGCAGACAAACTAGTGTCGGCCTCTACGAGCAGTACTTC.